Listed below are T cell receptor beta chains from one sample, sequenced in a study of blood T cell repertoires in COVID-19. The data were produced by immunoSEQ multiplex PCR, yet TCRdb's version contains in-frame clones alone and is incomplete. Of about 93,000 clones listed, approximately 91% were seen once; the top ten hold approximately 5.4%. The specimen sequenced was peripheral blood. These receptors were obtained from a man aged 55 to 70 with COVID-19, enrolled during active disease. CDR3s include the opening cysteine and the closing phenylalanine or tryptophan. The D gene is left open where the match is weak. Expanded clones are given a class, and other clones once, few, many or no size at all.

clone_size j_call v_call d_call cdr3_aa cdr3_nt
. TRBJ1-5 TRBV9 . CASSVGIGSSNQPQHF TGTGCCAGCAGCGTAGGAATCGGGTCTAGCAATCAGCCCCAGCATTTT
. TRBJ1-1 TRBV6-5 TRBD1 CATRQGANTEAFF TGTGCCACAAGACAGGGGGCAAACACTGAAGCTTTCTTT
. TRBJ1-1 TRBV5-1 . CASSFDTGEAFF TGCGCCAGCAGCTTTGACACCGGTGAAGCTTTCTTT
once TRBJ2-7 TRBV4-1 . CASSQGGRGHEQYF TGCGCCAGCAGCCAAGGCGGCAGGGGCCACGAGCAGTACTTC
. TRBJ1-3 TRBV12-5 . CASGFSKGVTGNTIYF TGTGCTAGTGGTTTTTCAAAGGGAGTAACTGGAAACACCATATATTTT
. TRBJ1-2 TRBV3-1/TRBV3-2 . CASSQDHQGGYTF TGTGCCAGCAGCCAAGACCATCAGGGTGGCTACACCTTC
. TRBJ1-1 TRBV7-9 . CASSADSYLMNTEAFF TGTGCCAGCAGCGCGGACAGTTATCTCATGAACACTGAAGCTTTCTTT
. TRBJ1-6 TRBV19 . CASSLRENSPLHF TGTGCCAGTAGTCTACGAGAGAATTCACCCCTCCACTTT
. TRBJ1-4 TRBV5-1 . CASSLNPWGVDEKLFF TGCGCCAGCAGCCTGAATCCTTGGGGGGTAGATGAAAAACTGTTTTTT
. TRBJ2-2 TRBV10-2 . CASLGRGPGELFF TGCGCCAGCTTGGGGCGAGGACCCGGGGAGCTGTTTTTT
. TRBJ2-7 TRBV18 . CASSPYFQGTYEQYF TGTGCCAGCTCACCATACTTCCAGGGGACCTACGAGCAGTACTTC